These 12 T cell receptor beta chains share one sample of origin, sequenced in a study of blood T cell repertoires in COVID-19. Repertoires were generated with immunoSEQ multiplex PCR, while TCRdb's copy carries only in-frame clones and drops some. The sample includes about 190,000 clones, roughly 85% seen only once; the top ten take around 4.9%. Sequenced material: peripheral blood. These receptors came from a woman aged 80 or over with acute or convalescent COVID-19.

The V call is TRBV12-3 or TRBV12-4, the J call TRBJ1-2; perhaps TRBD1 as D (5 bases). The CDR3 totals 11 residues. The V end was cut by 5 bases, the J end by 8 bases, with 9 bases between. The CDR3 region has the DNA TGTGCCAGCAGTCGGGGGTCGGGCTACACCTTC. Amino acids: CASSRGSGYTF.

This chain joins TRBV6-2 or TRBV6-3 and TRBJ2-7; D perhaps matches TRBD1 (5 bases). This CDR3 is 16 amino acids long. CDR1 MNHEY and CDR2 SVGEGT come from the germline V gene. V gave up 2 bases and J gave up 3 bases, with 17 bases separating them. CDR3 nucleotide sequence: TGTGCCAGCAGTTACGAACGTTTACAGGATAACTACGAGCAGTACTTC. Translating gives CASSYERLQDNYEQYF.

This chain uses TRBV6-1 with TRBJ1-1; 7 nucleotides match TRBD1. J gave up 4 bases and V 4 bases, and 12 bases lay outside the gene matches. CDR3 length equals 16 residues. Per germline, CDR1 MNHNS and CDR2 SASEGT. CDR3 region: CASSGVNRGWGTEAFF. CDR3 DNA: TGTGCCAGCAGTGGAGTTAACAGGGGATGGGGCACTGAAGCTTTCTTT.

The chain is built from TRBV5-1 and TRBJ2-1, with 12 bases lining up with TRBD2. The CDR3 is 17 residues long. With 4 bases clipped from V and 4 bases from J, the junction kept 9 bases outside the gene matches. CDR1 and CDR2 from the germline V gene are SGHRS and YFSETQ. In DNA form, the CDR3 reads TGCGCCAGCAGCCCCACTAGCGGGAGGTCCCGATACAATGAGCAGTTCTTC. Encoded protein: CASSPTSGRSRYNEQFF. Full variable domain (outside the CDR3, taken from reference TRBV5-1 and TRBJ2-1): KAGVTQTPRYLIKTRGQQVTLSCSPISGHRSVSWYQQTPGQGLQFLFEYFSETQRNKGNFPGRFSGRQFSNSRSEMNVSTLELGDSALYLCASSPTSGRSRYNEQFFGPGTRLTVL.

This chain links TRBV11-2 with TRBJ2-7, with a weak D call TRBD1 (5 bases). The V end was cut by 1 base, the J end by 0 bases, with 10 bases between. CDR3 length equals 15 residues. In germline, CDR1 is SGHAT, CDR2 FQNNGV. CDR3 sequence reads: CASSLVPDNSYEQYF. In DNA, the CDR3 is TGTGCCAGCAGCTTAGTGCCGGACAACTCCTACGAGCAGTACTTC.

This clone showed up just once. CDR3 in amino acids: CASTPWTGTYGYTF. CDR3 in DNA: TGTGCCAGCACACCCTGGACAGGCACCTATGGCTACACCTTC. The rearrangement uses TRBV6-5 and TRBJ1-2; 7 positions agree with TRBD1. The ends lost 7 bases at V and 4 bases at J; junction bases unmatched: 9. This CDR3 is built from 14 residues. Germline values: CDR1 MNHEY, CDR2 SVGAGI.

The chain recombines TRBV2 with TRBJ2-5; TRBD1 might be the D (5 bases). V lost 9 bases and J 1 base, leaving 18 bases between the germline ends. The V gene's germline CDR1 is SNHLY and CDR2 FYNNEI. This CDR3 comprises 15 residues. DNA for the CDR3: TGTGCCAGTGCGAACCTCGGACATCTCCAAGAGACCCAGTACTTC. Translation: CASANLGHLQETQYF. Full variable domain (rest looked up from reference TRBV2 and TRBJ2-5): EPEVTQTPSHQVTQMGQEVILRCVPISNHLYFYWYRQILGQKVEFLVSFYNNEISEKSEIFDDQFSVERPDGSNFTLKIRSTKLEDSAMYFCASANLGHLQETQYFGPGTRLLVL.

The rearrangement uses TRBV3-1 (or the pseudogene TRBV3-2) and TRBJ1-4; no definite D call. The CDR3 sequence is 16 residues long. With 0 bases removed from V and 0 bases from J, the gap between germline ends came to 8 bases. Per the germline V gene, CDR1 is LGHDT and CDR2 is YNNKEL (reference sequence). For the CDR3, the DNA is TGTGCCAGCAGCCAAGATAAAACTGCAACTAATGAAAAACTGTTTTTT. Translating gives CASSQDKTATNEKLFF.

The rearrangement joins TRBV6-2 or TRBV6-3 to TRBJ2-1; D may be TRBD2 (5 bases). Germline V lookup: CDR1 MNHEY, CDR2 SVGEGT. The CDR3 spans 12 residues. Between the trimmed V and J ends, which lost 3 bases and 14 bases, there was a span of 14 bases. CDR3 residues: CASSYSQMREFF. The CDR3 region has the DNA TGTGCCAGCAGTTATTCCCAAATGAGGGAGTTCTTC.

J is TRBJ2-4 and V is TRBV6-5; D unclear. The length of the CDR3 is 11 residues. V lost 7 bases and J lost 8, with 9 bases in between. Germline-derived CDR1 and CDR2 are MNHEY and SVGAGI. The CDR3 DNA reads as TGTGCCAGCAATTCTCGGGACATTCAGTACTTC. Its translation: CASNSRDIQYF.

The CDR3 here is CASSLRGLQAGYTF. DNA of the CDR3: TGTGCCAGCAGTTTAAGAGGGTTACAAGCTGGCTACACCTTC. The gene calls are TRBV27 and TRBJ1-2; no clear D. V was clipped by 2 bases and J by 7 bases, with 14 bases between them. The CDR3 totals 14 residues. From germline, CDR1 is MNHEY and CDR2 SMNVEV (reference sequence).

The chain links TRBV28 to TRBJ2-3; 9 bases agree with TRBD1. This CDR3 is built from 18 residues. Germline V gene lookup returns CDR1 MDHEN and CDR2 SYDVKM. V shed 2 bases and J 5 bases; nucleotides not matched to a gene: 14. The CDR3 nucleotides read TGTGCCAGCAGTTTAAAGTATTGGGGACAGGGAGAGGGAGATACGCAGTATTTT. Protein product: CASSLKYWGQGEGDTQYF.